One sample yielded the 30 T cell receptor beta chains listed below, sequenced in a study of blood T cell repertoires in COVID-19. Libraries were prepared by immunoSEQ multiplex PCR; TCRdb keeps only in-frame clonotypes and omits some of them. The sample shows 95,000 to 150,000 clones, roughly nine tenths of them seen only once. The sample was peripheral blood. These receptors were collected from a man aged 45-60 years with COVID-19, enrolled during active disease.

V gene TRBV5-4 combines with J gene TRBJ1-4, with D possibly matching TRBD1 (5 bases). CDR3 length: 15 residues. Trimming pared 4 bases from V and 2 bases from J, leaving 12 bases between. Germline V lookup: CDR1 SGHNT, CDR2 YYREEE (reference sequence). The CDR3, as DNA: TGTGCCAGCAGCCGCGCGCCAGGGACTAATGAAAAACTGTTTTTT. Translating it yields CASSRAPGTNEKLFF.

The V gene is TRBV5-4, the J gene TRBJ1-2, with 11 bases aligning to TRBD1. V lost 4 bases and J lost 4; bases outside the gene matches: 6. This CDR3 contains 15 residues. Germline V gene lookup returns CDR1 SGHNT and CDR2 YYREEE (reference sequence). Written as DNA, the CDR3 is TGTGCCAGCAGCAAGCGGGACAGGGGGTTCTATGGCTACACCTTC. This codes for CASSKRDRGFYGYTF. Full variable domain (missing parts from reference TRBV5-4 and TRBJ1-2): ETGVTQSPTHLIKTRGQQVTLRCSSQSGHNTVSWYQQALGQGPQFIFQYYREEENGRGNFPPRFSGLQFPNYSSELNVNALELDDSALYLCASSKRDRGFYGYTFGSGTRLTVV.

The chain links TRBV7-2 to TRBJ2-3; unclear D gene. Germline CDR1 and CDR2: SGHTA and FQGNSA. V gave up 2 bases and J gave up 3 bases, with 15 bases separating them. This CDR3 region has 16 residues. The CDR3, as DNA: TGTGCCAGCAGCTTATTACCCCGATACTTGACAGATACGCAGTATTTT. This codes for CASSLLPRYLTDTQYF.

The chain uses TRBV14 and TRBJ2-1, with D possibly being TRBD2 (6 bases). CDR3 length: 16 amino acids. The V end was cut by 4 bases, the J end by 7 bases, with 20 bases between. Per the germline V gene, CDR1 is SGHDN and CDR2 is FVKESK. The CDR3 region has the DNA TGTGCCAGCAGCCTTACCGCGGGACGGCATCAAAATGAGCAGTTCTTC. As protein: CASSLTAGRHQNEQFF.

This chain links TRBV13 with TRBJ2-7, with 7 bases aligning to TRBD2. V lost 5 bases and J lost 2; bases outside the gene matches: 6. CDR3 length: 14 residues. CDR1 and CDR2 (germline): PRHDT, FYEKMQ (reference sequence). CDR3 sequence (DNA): TGTGCCAGCAGCCGTGCGGGGGAGACCTACGAGCAGTACGTC. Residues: CASSRAGETYEQYV.

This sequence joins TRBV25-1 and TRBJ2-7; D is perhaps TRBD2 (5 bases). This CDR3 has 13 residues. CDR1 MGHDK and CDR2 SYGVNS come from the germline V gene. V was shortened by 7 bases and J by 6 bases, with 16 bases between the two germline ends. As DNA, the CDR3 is TGTGCCAGCACGTACGGGGTGAGTTCCGAGCAGTACTTC. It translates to CASTYGVSSEQYF.

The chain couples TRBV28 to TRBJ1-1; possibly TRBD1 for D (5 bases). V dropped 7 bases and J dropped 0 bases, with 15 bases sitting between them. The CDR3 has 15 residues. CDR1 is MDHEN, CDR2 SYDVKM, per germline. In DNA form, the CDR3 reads TGTGCCAGCAACACCCGGGCAGGGATGAACACTGAAGCTTTCTTT. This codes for CASNTRAGMNTEAFF.

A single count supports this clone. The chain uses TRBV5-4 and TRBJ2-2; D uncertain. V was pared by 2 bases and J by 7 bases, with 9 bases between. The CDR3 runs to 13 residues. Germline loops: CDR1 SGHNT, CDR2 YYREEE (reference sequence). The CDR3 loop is CASSFTVGGELFF. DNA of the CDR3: TGTGCCAGCAGCTTTACGGTTGGCGGGGAGCTGTTTTTT.

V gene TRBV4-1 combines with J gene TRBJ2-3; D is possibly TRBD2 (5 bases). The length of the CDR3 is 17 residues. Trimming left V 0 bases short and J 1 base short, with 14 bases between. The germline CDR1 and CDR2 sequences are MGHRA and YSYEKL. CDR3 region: CASSQELGGAGTDTQYF. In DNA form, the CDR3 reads TGCGCCAGCAGCCAAGAACTCGGAGGAGCAGGCACAGATACGCAGTATTTT.

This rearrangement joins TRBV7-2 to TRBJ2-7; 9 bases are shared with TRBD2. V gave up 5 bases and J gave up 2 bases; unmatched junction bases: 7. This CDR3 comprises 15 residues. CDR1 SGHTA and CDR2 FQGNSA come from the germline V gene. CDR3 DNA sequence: TGTGCCAGCAGCATCTCGACTAGCGGAACCTACGAGCAGTACTTC. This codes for CASSISTSGTYEQYF.

The CDR3 DNA sequence: TGTGCCAGCAGTCTCAGGATCAATCAGCCCCAGCATTTT. It is translated as CASSLRINQPQHF. The chain couples TRBV6-5 to TRBJ1-5, with D hard to call. Trimming took 5 bases from V and 3 from J, leaving 8 bases between them. Germline-derived CDR1 and CDR2 are MNHEY and SVGAGI. The CDR3 is made up of 13 amino acids.

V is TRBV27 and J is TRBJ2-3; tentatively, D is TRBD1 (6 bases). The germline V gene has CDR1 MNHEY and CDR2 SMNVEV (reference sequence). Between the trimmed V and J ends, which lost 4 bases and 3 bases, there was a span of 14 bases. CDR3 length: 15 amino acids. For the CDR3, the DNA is TGTGCCAGCAGTTGGGGGACAACGGGTACAGATACGCAGTATTTT. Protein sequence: CASSWGTTGTDTQYF.

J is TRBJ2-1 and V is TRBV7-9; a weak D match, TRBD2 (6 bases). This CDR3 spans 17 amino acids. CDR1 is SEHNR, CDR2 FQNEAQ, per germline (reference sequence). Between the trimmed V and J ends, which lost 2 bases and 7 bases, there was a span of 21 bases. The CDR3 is CASSLTGVVWLRNEQFF. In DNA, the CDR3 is TGTGCCAGCAGCTTAACGGGAGTGGTTTGGTTGAGAAATGAGCAGTTCTTC.

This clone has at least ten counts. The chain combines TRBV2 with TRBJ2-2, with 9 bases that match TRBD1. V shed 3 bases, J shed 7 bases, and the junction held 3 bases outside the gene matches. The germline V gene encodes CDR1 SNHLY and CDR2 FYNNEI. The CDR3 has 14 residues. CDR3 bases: TGTGCCAGCAGTGATGGACAGGGGAGCGGGGAGCTGTTTTTT. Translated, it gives CASSDGQGSGELFF.

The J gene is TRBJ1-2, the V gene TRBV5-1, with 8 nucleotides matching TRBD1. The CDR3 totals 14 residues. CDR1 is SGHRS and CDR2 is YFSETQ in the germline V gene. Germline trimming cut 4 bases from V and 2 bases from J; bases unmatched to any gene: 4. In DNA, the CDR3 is TGCGCCAGCAGCCCGACAGGGGAAAACTATGGCTACACCTTC. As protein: CASSPTGENYGYTF. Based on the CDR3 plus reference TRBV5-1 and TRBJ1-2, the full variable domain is KAGVTQTPRYLIKTRGQQVTLSCSPISGHRSVSWYQQTPGQGLQFLFEYFSETQRNKGNFPGRFSGRQFSNSRSEMNVSTLELGDSALYLCASSPTGENYGYTFGSGTRLTVV.

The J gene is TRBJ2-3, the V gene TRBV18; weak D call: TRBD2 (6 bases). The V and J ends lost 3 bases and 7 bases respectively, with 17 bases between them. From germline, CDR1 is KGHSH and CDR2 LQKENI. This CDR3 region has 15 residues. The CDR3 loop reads CASSPSGPRGNTQYF. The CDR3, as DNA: TGTGCCAGCTCACCCTCAGGGCCCCGCGGGAATACGCAGTATTTT.

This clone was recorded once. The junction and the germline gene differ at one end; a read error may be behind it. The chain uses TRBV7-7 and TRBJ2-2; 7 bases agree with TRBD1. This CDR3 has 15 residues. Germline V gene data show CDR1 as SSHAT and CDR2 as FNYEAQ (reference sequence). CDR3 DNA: TGTGCTAGCAGCCCCCGACAGGGTAGCACCGGGGAGCTGTTTTTT. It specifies CASSPRQGSTGELFF. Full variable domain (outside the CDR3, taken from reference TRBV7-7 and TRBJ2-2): GAGVSQSPRYKVTKRGQDVTLRCDPISSHATLYWYQQALGQGPEFLTYFNYEAQPDKSGLPSDRFSAERPEGSISTLTIQRTEQRDSAMYRCASSPRQGSTGELFFGEGSRLTVL.

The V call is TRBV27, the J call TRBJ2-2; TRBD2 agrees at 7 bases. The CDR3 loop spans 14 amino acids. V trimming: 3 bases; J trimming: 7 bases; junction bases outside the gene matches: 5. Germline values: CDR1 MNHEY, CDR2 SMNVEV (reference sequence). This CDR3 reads CASSLSAGVGELFF. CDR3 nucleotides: TGTGCCAGCAGTTTGTCTGCGGGAGTCGGGGAGCTGTTTTTT.

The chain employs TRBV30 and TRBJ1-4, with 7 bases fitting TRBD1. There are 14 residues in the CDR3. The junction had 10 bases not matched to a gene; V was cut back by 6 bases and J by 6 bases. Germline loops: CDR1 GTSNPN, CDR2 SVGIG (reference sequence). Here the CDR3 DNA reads TGTGCCTGTCGCGAAGGGACAGCCCATGAAAAACTGTTTTTT. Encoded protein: CACREGTAHEKLFF.

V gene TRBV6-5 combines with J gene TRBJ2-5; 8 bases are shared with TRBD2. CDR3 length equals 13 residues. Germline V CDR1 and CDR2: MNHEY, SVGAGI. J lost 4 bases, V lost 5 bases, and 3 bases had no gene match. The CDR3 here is CASSRTSRETQYF. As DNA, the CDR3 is TGTGCCAGCAGTCGGACTAGCCGAGAGACCCAGTACTTC.

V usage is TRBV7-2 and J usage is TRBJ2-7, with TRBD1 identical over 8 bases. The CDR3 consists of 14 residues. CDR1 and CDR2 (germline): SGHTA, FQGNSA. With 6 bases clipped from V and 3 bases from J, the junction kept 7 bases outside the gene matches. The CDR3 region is CASRPGQGYYEQYF. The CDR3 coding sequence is TGTGCCAGCAGGCCAGGACAGGGCTACTACGAGCAGTACTTC.

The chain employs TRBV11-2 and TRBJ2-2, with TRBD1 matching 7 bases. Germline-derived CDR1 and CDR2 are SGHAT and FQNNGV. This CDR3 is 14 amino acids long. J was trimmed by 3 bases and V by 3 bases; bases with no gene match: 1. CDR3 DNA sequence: TGTGCCAGCAGCTTCGGGACAGACACCGGGGAGCTGTTTTTT. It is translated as CASSFGTDTGELFF.

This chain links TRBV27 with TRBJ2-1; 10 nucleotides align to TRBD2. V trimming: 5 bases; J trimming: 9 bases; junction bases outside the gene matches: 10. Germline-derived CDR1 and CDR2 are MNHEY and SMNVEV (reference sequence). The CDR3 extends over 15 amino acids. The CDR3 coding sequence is TGTGCCAGCAGTGCCGGGACTAGCGATCTCCGTGAGCAGTTCTTC. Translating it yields CASSAGTSDLREQFF.

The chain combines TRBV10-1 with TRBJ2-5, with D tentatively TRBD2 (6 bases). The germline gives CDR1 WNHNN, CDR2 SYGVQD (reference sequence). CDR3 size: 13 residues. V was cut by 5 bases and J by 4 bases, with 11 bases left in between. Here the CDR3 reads CASSPAGGETQYF. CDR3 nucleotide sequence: TGCGCCAGCAGTCCAGCGGGCGGAGAGACCCAGTACTTC.

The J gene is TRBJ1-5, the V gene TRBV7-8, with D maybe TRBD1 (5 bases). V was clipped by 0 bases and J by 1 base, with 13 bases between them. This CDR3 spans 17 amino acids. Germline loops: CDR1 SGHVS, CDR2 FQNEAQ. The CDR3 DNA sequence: TGTGCCAGCAGCTTAGCGAGCAGGGTGGGAAGCAATCAGCCCCAGCATTTT. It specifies CASSLASRVGSNQPQHF.

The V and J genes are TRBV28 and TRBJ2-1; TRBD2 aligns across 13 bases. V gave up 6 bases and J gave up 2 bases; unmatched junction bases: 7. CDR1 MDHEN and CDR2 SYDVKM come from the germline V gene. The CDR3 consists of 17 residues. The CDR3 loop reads CASSLTGTSGTYNEQFF. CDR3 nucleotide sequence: TGTGCCAGCAGCTTAACTGGGACTAGCGGGACCTACAATGAGCAGTTCTTC. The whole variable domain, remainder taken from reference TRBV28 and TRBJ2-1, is DVKVTQSSRYLVKRTGEKVFLECVQDMDHENMFWYRQDPGLGLRLIYFSYDVKMKEKGDIPEGYSVSREKKERFSLILESASTNQTSMYLCASSLTGTSGTYNEQFFGPGTRLTVL.

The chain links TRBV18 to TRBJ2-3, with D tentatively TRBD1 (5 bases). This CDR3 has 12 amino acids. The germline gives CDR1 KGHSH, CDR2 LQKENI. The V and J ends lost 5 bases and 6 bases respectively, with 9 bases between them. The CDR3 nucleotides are TGTGCCAGCTCAAAGACAGCCGATACGCAGTATTTT. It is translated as CASSKTADTQYF.

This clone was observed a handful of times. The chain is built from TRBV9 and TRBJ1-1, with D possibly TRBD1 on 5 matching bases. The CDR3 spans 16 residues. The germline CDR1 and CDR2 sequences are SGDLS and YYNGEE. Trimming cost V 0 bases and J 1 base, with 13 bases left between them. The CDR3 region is CASSVEDSYSNTEAFF. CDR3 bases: TGTGCCAGCAGCGTAGAAGACAGCTACTCGAACACTGAAGCTTTCTTT. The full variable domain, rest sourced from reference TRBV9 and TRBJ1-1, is DSGVTQTPKHLITATGQRVTLRCSPRSGDLSVYWYQQSLDQGLQFLIQYYNGEERAKGNILERFSAQQFPDLHSELNLSSLELGDSALYFCASSVEDSYSNTEAFFGQGTRLTVV.

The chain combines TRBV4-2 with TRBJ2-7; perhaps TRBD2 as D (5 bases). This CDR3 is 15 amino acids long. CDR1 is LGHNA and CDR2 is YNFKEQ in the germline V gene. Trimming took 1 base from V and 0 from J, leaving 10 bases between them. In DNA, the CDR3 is TGTGCCAGCAGCCAAGTCGGCGGGTCCTCCTACGAGCAGTACTTC. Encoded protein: CASSQVGGSSYEQYF.

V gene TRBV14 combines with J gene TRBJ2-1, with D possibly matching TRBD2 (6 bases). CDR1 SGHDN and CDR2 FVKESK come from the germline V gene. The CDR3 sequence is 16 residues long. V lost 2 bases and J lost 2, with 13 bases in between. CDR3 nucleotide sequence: TGTGCCAGCAGCCAAATCGGGAGCTTGGCCTACAATGAGCAGTTCTTC. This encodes CASSQIGSLAYNEQFF.